The clone carrying this TCR beta chain was detected a few times. These data originate in a study of T cells in Graves' hyperthyroidism and ophthalmopathy. Study summary: It was at initial diagnosis, before any treatment, that peripheral blood was collected.

Template material for amplifying TCR beta CDR3 regions consisted of RNA transcripts. A first-round RT-PCR of the TCR CDR3 used the HTBI primer set. One entry per CDR3 protein results from TCRdb running MiXCR on the multiplex PCR reads. The table shows roughly 800,000 distinct CDR3 sequences, with roughly 40% occurring only once. Germline CDR1 is SNHLY and CDR2 is FYNNEI. This CDR3 region has 14 residues. V was clipped by 7 bases and J by 5 bases; unmatched bases: 8. The material sequenced was blood. The J gene is TRBJ1-1, the V gene TRBV2, with TRBD1 matching 9 bases. The clonotype originates from a man between 18 and 29 years old with Graves' hyperthyroidism. In DNA, the CDR3 is TGTGCCAGCACCCTCGGACAGGGGATAACTGAAGCTTTCTTT. It specifies CASTLGQGITEAFF.